The 4 T cell receptor beta chains presented below share a single source sample, sequenced in a study of blood T cell repertoires in COVID-19. Clones were sequenced by immunoSEQ multiplex PCR, and TCRdb holds only the in-frame ones, with some missing. The data contain nearly 200,000 clones, 80% to 85% of them seen just once; the ten biggest clones take up over 6.5%. The sequenced sample was PBMCs or T cells enriched from blood (not recorded which). These receptors were obtained from a man aged 35-49 years who had recovered from COVID-19.

In its sample, this clone was seen once. The rearrangement uses TRBV9 and TRBJ2-3, with 9 nucleotides matching TRBD2. In germline, CDR1 is SGDLS, CDR2 YYNGEE. V lost 0 bases to trimming and J lost 0 bases; unmatched junction nucleotides: 8. The CDR3 contains 18 residues. The CDR3 sequence is CASSVGLAGHTSTDTQYF. The CDR3 DNA is TGTGCCAGCAGCGTAGGGCTAGCGGGGCATACCAGCACAGATACGCAGTATTTT.

The V call is TRBV27, the J call TRBJ2-1, with TRBD1 identical over 9 bases. The V segment lost 4 bases and the J segment 3 bases; nucleotides outside the gene matches: 4. The germline gives CDR1 MNHEY, CDR2 SMNVEV (reference sequence). This CDR3 comprises 15 residues. The CDR3: CASSYGQGYYNEQFF. Written as DNA, the CDR3 is TGTGCCAGCAGTTACGGACAGGGGTACTACAATGAGCAGTTCTTC.

V is TRBV7-9 and J is TRBJ1-5, with TRBD1 identical over 7 bases. Trimming cost V 5 bases and J 4 bases; bases outside gene matches: 2. The germline gives CDR1 SEHNR, CDR2 FQNEAQ (reference sequence). This CDR3 spans 13 amino acids. For the CDR3, the DNA is TGTGCCAGCAGCCTGGGACAGAATCAGCCCCAGCATTTT. Encoded protein: CASSLGQNQPQHF.

Notes on this clone: The junction departs from the called germline gene at one end, perhaps through a read error. The chain carries TRBV6-1 and TRBJ1-1; D is possibly TRBD1 (6 bases). There are 12 residues in the CDR3. The germline V gene encodes CDR1 MNHNS and CDR2 SASEGT. CDR3 nucleotides: TGTGCCAGCAGTGAAGCTCCTTTGGGACACAACTTT. It is translated as CASSEAPLGHNF.